This TCR beta chain was sequenced for a study of identifying expanded T cells in peripheral blood. Notes on the study in general: About 1.2 clones differed between technical replicates, versus approximately 17 and 20 over time. Across healthy donors, higher total template counts meant significantly greater roughly two-week count variance.

During the collection period, no donor immune events like infections were recorded. In its sample, this clone was seen once. What it recognizes is unknown. Clones were sequenced by immunoSEQ multiplex PCR, and TCRdb holds only the in-frame ones, with some missing. The sample comprises over 65,000 clones, approximately 90% of which are singletons, and approximately 7% rests with the top ten. V gave up 4 bases and J gave up 7 bases, with 12 bases separating them. CDR1 and CDR2 from the germline V gene are SGHKS and YYEKEE (reference sequence). The CDR3 is made up of 13 amino acids. The chain recombines TRBV5-5 with TRBJ2-1; D perhaps matches TRBD2 (5 bases). Sequencing was done on a sample of blood. The sequence derives from a person aged 18 to 70 in good health. As DNA, the CDR3 is TGTGCCAGCAGCCTGGCCCGGGAAAATGAGCAGTTCTTC. Translated, it gives CASSLARENEQFF.